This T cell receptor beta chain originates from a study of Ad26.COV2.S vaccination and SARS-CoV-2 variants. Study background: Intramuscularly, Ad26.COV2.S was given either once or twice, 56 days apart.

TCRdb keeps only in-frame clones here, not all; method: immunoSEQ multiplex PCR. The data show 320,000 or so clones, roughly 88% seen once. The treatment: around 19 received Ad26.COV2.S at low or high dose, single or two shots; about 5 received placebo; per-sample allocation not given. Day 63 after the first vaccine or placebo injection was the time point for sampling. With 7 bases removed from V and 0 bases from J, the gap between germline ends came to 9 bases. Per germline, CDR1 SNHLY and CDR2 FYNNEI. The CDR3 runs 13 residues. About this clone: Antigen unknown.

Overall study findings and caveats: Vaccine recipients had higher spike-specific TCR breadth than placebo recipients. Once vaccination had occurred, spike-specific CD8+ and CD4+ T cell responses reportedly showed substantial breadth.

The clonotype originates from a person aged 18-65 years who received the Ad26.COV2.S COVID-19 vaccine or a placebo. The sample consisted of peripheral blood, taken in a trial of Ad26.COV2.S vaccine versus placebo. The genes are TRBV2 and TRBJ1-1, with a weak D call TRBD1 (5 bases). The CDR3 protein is CASTDRLNTEAFF. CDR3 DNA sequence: TGTGCCAGCACCGACAGATTGAACACTGAAGCTTTCTTT. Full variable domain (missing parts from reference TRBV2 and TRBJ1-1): EPEVTQTPSHQVTQMGQEVILRCVPISNHLYFYWYRQILGQKVEFLVSFYNNEISEKSEIFDDQFSVERPDGSNFTLKIRSTKLEDSAMYFCASTDRLNTEAFFGQGTRLTVV.